The 10 T cell receptor beta chains below come from one sample, sequenced in a study of naive and memory T cell subsets (dated by TCRdb to 2017 to 2019). Overall study outcomes, separate from this receptor: A few larger clonotypes were present in naive repertoires, especially CD8 naive repertoires, and these clonotypes were possibly memory cells re-expressing CD45RA.

Receptor libraries were prepared by UMI-ligation and nested PCR. Sequencer: Illumina MiSeq. The beta constant-region primer consisted of an equimolar mixture of two oligonucleotides that together covered TRBC1 and TRBC2. The ligated cDNA went through four rounds of PCR with nested alpha and beta constant-region primers together with the SP2 primer. In-frame beta chains were kept once TCRdb had trimmed the public reads at Q25 with fastp and called clones with MiXCR. Every distinct CDR3 protein forms one entry, paired with its most common genes and DNA. Counted in this sample were 150,000 or so distinct CDR3 sequences; approximately 22% of them appeared once. The ten largest account for 0.11% of the sample. The antigens for these receptors are not known. Input material: naive CD4+ T cells from blood. In light of the paper, this sample's cell subset or site label describes: naive T cells, CD45RA high CD27+. These TCRs come from a human donor in good health.

This clonotype was found a few times. The chain is built from TRBV7-2 and TRBJ2-5; D tentatively fits TRBD1 or TRBD2 (6 bases each). CDR1 and CDR2 from the germline V gene are SGHTA and FQGNSA. Trimming stripped 3 bases from V and 5 bases from J, with 22 bases between. The CDR3 sequence is 17 residues long. Written as DNA, the CDR3 is TGTGCCAGCAGCTTGGGGCTCACTAGCTGGGGGCAGGAGACCCAGTACTTC. Encoded protein: CASSLGLTSWGQETQYF.

The V and J genes are TRBV20-1 and TRBJ2-2; 11 bases align to TRBD2. Germline-derived CDR1 and CDR2 are DFQATT and SNEGSKA (reference sequence). With 2 bases clipped from V and 6 bases from J, the junction kept 8 bases outside the gene matches. The CDR3 loop spans 16 amino acids. The CDR3 region is CSARLLAGGPAGELFF. CDR3 sequence (DNA): TGCAGTGCTAGACTTTTAGCGGGAGGGCCCGCCGGGGAGCTGTTTTTT.

Regarding this clonotype: A read error may produce the germline difference seen at one junction end. The chain links TRBV5-1 to TRBJ2-5; D is undetermined. Germline V lookup: CDR1 SGHRS, CDR2 YFSETQ. The CDR3 contains 11 residues. In DNA form, the CDR3 reads TGCGCCTGCAGCTTGACGGAGACCCAGTACTTC. Amino acids: CACSLTETQYF.

The genes are TRBV20-1 and TRBJ2-3; 13 bases are a match to TRBD2. This CDR3 has 15 amino acids. CDR1 and CDR2 from the germline V gene are DFQATT and SNEGSKA (reference sequence). V shed 8 bases, J shed 2 bases, and the junction held 7 bases outside the gene matches. Here the CDR3 reads CSCTSGRVYTDTQYF. In nucleotides, the CDR3 is TGCAGTTGCACTAGCGGGAGGGTATACACAGATACGCAGTATTTT.

There are a few counts of this clonotype. The rearrangement joins TRBV6-6 to TRBJ2-7; either TRBD1 or TRBD2 may supply D (5 bases each). CDR3 length: 14 amino acids. Germline V CDR1 and CDR2: MNHNY, SVGAGI (reference sequence). V lost 6 bases to trimming and J lost 5 bases, with 17 bases between them. This CDR3 reads CASRFRDPPNEQYF. The CDR3 DNA follows: TGTGCCAGCAGATTCAGGGACCCCCCGAACGAGCAGTACTTC.

This chain joins TRBV6-2 or TRBV6-3 and TRBJ2-1, with 8 bases identical to TRBD1. Germline V lookup: CDR1 MNHEY, CDR2 SVGEGT. Trimming took 7 bases from V and 8 from J; bases not matched to a gene: 7. This CDR3 has 13 residues. The CDR3 reads CASTLDRGHEQFF. The CDR3 region has the DNA TGTGCCAGCACCCTCGACAGGGGTCATGAGCAGTTCTTC.

The chain recombines TRBV18 with TRBJ1-3, with D unclear. The CDR3 length is 17 residues. Looked up from germline, CDR1 is KGHSH and CDR2 is LQKENI. V was cut by 5 bases and J by 6 bases, with 23 bases left in between. This CDR3 is CASSTGPTIEQKNTIYF. DNA for the CDR3: TGTGCCAGCTCAACCGGGCCCACGATAGAACAGAAAAACACCATATATTTT.

This clonotype was detected only a few times. The CDR3 is CASSQDGHVDEQYF. The DNA for the CDR3 is TGCGCCAGCAGCCAAGACGGTCACGTGGACGAGCAGTACTTC. This chain links TRBV4-3 with TRBJ2-7; D is undetermined. V lost 0 bases to trimming and J lost 5 bases, with 11 bases between them. This CDR3 has 14 amino acids. Germline lookup yields CDR1 LGHNA and CDR2 YSLEER.

This clonotype was detected a few times. The rearrangement joins TRBV12-3 or TRBV12-4 to TRBJ2-2; perhaps D is TRBD1 or TRBD2 (5 bases each). Trimming removed 5 bases at V and 7 bases at J, with 17 bases between. CDR3 size: 15 residues. The CDR3 coding sequence is TGTGCCAGCAGTCCCTGGGGGAGCGTGATCGGGGAGCTGTTTTTT. Protein product: CASSPWGSVIGELFF.

This clonotype appeared a few times. The rearrangement uses TRBV6-6 and TRBJ2-7; 9 nucleotides line up with TRBD1. This CDR3 contains 15 residues. Germline assignment: CDR1 MNHNY and CDR2 SVGAGI (reference sequence). The junction had 6 bases not matched to a gene; V was cut back by 4 bases and J by 2 bases. CDR3 in amino acids: CASSSYGTGTYEQYF. The CDR3 DNA reads as TGTGCCAGCAGTTCGTACGGGACAGGGACCTACGAGCAGTACTTC.